This record covers a single TCR beta chain. No antigen is known for it. With a much larger clone just one base away, this may be a read error. The CDR3 runs to 15 residues. Per the germline V gene, CDR1 is GTSNPN and CDR2 is SVGIG (reference sequence). None of the patients had undergone any treatment ahead of thyroid surgery. This specimen comes from a study of metastatic and nonmetastatic thyroid tumors. Study overall: Peripheral blood and tumor or nodule samples from malignant and benign thyroid patients were compared. Study outcomes and limitations: Benign nodules reportedly had significantly lower TCR beta diversity than malignant thyroid tumors in blood and tumor.

Per the authors' pipeline: A distant-metastasis classifier for papillary thyroid cancer was built using CDR3 differences across clinicopathological groups. TCRdb recomputed clones from the PCR reads via MiXCR. The V and J calls were not made by the authors but by TCRdb's processing. Here the sample spans around 19,000 clones, roughly 15% being singletons. Sequenced: blood. The V gene is TRBV30, the J gene TRBJ2-3; TRBD1 is a possible D gene (6 bases). This TCR derives from a female donor with papillary thyroid cancer or a benign thyroid nodule (not recorded which). Some clones in this sample may be carry-over from other donors' samples. This chain's CDR3 is CAWRNYGLLTGTQYF. The CDR3 DNA reads TGTGCCTGGAGGAATTACGGACTTCTGACAGGTACGCAGTATTTT.